This section outlines one T cell receptor (beta chain) sequence together with its context. CDR3 length equals 14 residues. Trimming took off 3 bases at V and 2 bases at J, with 11 bases between the two ends. Looked up from germline, CDR1 is LNHDA and CDR2 is SQIVND (reference sequence). The data are from a study of blood T cell repertoires in COVID-19. Per the original data handling: Quantification of nucleated cells was approximated via reference gene primer amplification. Repertoires were generated with immunoSEQ multiplex PCR, while TCRdb's copy carries only in-frame clones and drops some. V, J and clone size were drawn from that table, and D and trimming were deduced from the DNA. The sample lists approximately 350,000 clones; around 83% were seen once.

The chain uses TRBV19 and TRBJ2-7; the D is unclear. This clonotype was sampled from a woman aged 50 to 65 who had recovered from COVID-19. The sample taken for sequencing was PBMCs or T cells enriched from blood (not recorded which). The CDR3 region is CASSIGGGAYEQYF. CDR3 nucleotide sequence: TGTGCCAGTAGTATCGGCGGCGGAGCCTACGAGCAGTACTTC.